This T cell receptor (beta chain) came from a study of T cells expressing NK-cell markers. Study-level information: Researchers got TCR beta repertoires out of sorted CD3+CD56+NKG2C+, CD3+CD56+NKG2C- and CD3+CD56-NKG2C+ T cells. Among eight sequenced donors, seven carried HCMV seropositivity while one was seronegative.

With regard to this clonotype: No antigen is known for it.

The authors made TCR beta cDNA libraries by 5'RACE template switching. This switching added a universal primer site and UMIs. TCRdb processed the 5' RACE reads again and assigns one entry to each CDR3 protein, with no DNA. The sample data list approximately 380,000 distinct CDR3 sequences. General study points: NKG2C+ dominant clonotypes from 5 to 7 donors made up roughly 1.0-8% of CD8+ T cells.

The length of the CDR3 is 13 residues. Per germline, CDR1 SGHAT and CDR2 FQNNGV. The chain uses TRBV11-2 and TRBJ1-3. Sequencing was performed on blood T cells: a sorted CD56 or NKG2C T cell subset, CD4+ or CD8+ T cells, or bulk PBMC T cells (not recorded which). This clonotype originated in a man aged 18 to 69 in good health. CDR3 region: CASSRISGNTIYF.